A single sample is the source of the 23 T cell receptor beta chains below, sequenced in a study of T cells in Graves' hyperthyroidism and ophthalmopathy. RNA transcripts gave rise to amplified TCR beta CDR3 regions. The primer set for the first-round RT-PCR of the TCR CDR3 was HTBI. A single record per CDR3 protein comes from TCRdb applying MiXCR to the multiplex PCR reads. The top ten hold less than 65% of the sample, which has some 530,000 distinct CDR3 sequences, approximately 23% seen once. Sequenced sample: blood. The receptors were sampled from an older woman with Graves' ophthalmopathy.

This chain links TRBV10-1 with TRBJ1-1; 8 positions agree with TRBD1. CDR3 size: 12 residues. V lost 5 bases to trimming and J lost 9 bases; unmatched junction nucleotides: 5. The V gene's germline CDR1 is WNHNN and CDR2 SYGVQD (reference sequence). CDR3 region: CASSLPGGQAFF. DNA of the CDR3: TGCGCCAGCAGTCTCCCAGGGGGCCAAGCTTTCTTT.

This chain uses TRBV20-1 with TRBJ2-5; 12 bases agree with TRBD1. The CDR3 runs to 13 residues. J gave up 5 bases and V 5 bases, and 3 bases lay outside the gene matches. The germline gives CDR1 DFQATT, CDR2 SNEGSKA (reference sequence). CDR3 sequence reads: CSAGTGGSETQYF. CDR3 nucleotide sequence: TGCAGTGCTGGGACAGGGGGCTCTGAGACCCAGTACTTC.

Ten or more counts support this clonotype. The rearrangement uses TRBV7-2 and TRBJ2-1; TRBD2 matches 7 bases. The CDR3 runs to 15 residues. The J segment lost 8 bases and the V segment lost 1 base, leaving 8 bases of the junction unmatched. Per the germline V gene, CDR1 is SGHTA and CDR2 is FQGNSA. The DNA of the CDR3 is TGTGCCAGCAGCTTAGATGGGAGGGCCGTCGATGAGCAGTTCTTC. The encoded protein is CASSLDGRAVDEQFF.

The gene calls are TRBV4-3 and TRBJ1-2, with D possibly being TRBD1 (5 bases). The V and J ends lost 0 bases and 5 bases respectively, with 16 bases between them. The germline CDR1 and CDR2 sequences are LGHNA and YSLEER. The CDR3 runs to 16 residues. The CDR3 loop reads CASSQDRGEEGYGYTF. CDR3 DNA: TGCGCCAGCAGCCAAGATAGGGGAGAGGAGGGGTATGGCTACACCTTC.

In its sample, this clonotype was seen a few times. CDR3 sequence (DNA): TGTGCCAGCTCACCACGGCCAGGGGACGGCTACACCTTC. This translates into CASSPRPGDGYTF. V and J are TRBV18 and TRBJ1-2; a weak D match, TRBD1 (6 bases). Germline V lookup: CDR1 KGHSH, CDR2 LQKENI. The CDR3 runs to 13 residues. V dropped 1 base and J dropped 8 bases, with 11 bases sitting between them.

The rearrangement joins TRBV25-1 to TRBJ2-3; a possible D gene is TRBD2 (6 bases). Per germline, CDR1 MGHDK and CDR2 SYGVNS. CDR3 size: 17 residues. Trimming stripped 0 bases from V and 1 base from J, with 14 bases between. For the CDR3, the DNA is TGTGCCAGCAGTGAATATTCGACTAGTGCCCGCACAGATACGCAGTATTTT. Amino acids: CASSEYSTSARTDTQYF.

The chain carries TRBV19 and TRBJ1-5; 7 nucleotides line up with TRBD1. This CDR3 comprises 13 residues. V dropped 8 bases and J dropped 7; count of bases not matched to a gene: 8. The germline V gene encodes CDR1 LNHDA and CDR2 SQIVND (reference sequence). The CDR3 sequence is CASADRVGQPQHF. CDR3 coding DNA: TGTGCCAGTGCAGACAGGGTGGGCCAGCCCCAGCATTTT. Together with reference TRBV19 and TRBJ1-5, the CDR3 gives the full variable domain: DGGITQSPKYLFRKEGQNVTLSCEQNLNHDAMYWYRQDPGQGLRLIYYSQIVNDFQKGDIAEGYSVSREKKESFPLTVTSAQKNPTAFYLCASADRVGQPQHFGDGTRLSIL.

This clonotype turned up a few times. The CDR3 nucleotides are TGTGCCAGCAGCAAAGGAGGACTAGCTAACACCGGGGAGCTGTTTTTT. It is translated as CASSKGGLANTGELFF. V and J are TRBV7-2 and TRBJ2-2, with 8 bases matching TRBD2. With V trimmed by 5 bases and J by 2 bases, 7 bases remained unmatched. Per the germline V gene, CDR1 is SGHTA and CDR2 is FQGNSA. This CDR3 contains 16 residues.

In this sample, this clonotype turned up a few times. The chain joins TRBV18 to TRBJ2-5, with D tentatively TRBD2 (5 bases). V was clipped by 1 base and J by 5 bases, with 17 bases between them. Germline V lookup: CDR1 KGHSH, CDR2 LQKENI. The CDR3 runs 16 residues. The DNA of the CDR3 is TGTGCCAGCTCACCACTGAGGACTGAGGCCCGGGAGACCCAGTACTTC. Its translation: CASSPLRTEARETQYF. Together with reference TRBV18 and TRBJ2-5, the CDR3 gives the full variable domain: NAGVMQNPRHLVRRRGQEARLRCSPMKGHSHVYWYRQLPEEGLKFMVYLQKENIIDESGMPKERFSAEFPKEGPSILRIQQVVRGDSAAYFCASSPLRTEARETQYFGPGTRLLVL.

V is TRBV19 and J is TRBJ1-6; no clear D gene. Trimming cost V 3 bases and J 10 bases, with 16 bases left between them. CDR3 length: 15 residues. CDR1 is LNHDA, CDR2 SQIVND, per germline (reference sequence). CDR3 nucleotide sequence: TGTGCCAGTAGTATGGACCTGGGAGTAGGATCACCCCTCCACTTT. This sequence encodes CASSMDLGVGSPLHF.

The V and J genes are TRBV29-1 and TRBJ1-5, with a tentative D call TRBD1 (6 bases). The length of the CDR3 is 12 residues. Trimming took 6 bases from V and 4 from J, leaving 10 bases between them. Looked up from germline, CDR1 is SQVTM and CDR2 is ANQGSEA. This chain's CDR3 is CSVQGRNQPQHF. CDR3 coding DNA: TGCAGCGTACAGGGACGAAATCAGCCCCAGCATTTT.

There are many counts of this clonotype. The J gene is TRBJ2-3, the V gene TRBV12-3 or TRBV12-4; 8 positions agree with TRBD1. The V gene end was trimmed by 3 bases and the J gene end by 6 bases; junction bases not matched to a gene: 17. This CDR3 spans 18 amino acids. Here the CDR3 reads CASSFLISRQGFFDTQYF. The CDR3 nucleotides are TGTGCCAGCAGTTTTCTAATTTCGAGACAGGGGTTTTTTGATACGCAGTATTTT.

In this sample, this clonotype turned up a few times. The chain is built from TRBV19 and TRBJ1-6; 9 positions match TRBD1. CDR3 length equals 14 residues. The germline V gene encodes CDR1 LNHDA and CDR2 SQIVND (reference sequence). With 8 bases clipped from V and 7 bases from J, the junction kept 6 bases outside the gene matches. CDR3 in amino acids: CASGAGTGNSPLHF. CDR3 in DNA: TGTGCCAGTGGTGCCGGGACAGGGAATTCACCCCTCCACTTT.

This clonotype was picked up a small number of times. The V and J genes are TRBV10-3 and TRBJ2-1; no definite D call. The CDR3 totals 16 residues. V was clipped by 7 bases and J by 0 bases, with 16 bases between them. Germline CDR1 reads ENHRY; CDR2 reads SYGVKD. The CDR3 sequence is CAIMAGGTSSYNEQFF. The CDR3 nucleotides read TGTGCCATCATGGCCGGCGGAACAAGCTCCTACAATGAGCAGTTCTTC.

This clonotype has at least ten counts. This chain links TRBV6-1 with TRBJ2-5; D not certain. This CDR3 is 16 amino acids long. V gave up 5 bases and J gave up 7 bases, with 23 bases separating them. CDR1 and CDR2 (germline): MNHNS, SASEGT. CDR3 protein: CASSPWTPEEVGTQYF. DNA for the CDR3: TGTGCCAGCAGTCCTTGGACCCCGGAAGAGGTTGGGACCCAGTACTTC.

Ten or more counts support this clonotype. The chain links TRBV2 to TRBJ2-1; D is possibly TRBD1 (6 bases). Germline V gene sequence: CDR1 SNHLY, CDR2 FYNNEI. V was cut by 8 bases and J by 0 bases, with 14 bases left in between. The CDR3 is 15 amino acids. CDR3 sequence reads: CASEGGPSSYNEQFF. CDR3 in DNA: TGTGCCAGCGAAGGGGGACCGAGCTCCTACAATGAGCAGTTCTTC. The entire variable domain, with the rest obtained from reference TRBV2 and TRBJ2-1, is as follows: EPEVTQTPSHQVTQMGQEVILRCVPISNHLYFYWYRQILGQKVEFLVSFYNNEISEKSEIFDDQFSVERPDGSNFTLKIRSTKLEDSAMYFCASEGGPSSYNEQFFGPGTRLTVL.

This clonotype was seen a few times. This may be a read error: a much more frequent sequence differs by one nucleotide. V usage is TRBV29-1 and J usage is TRBJ1-1, with 8 bases that match TRBD1. Per the germline V gene, CDR1 is SQVTM and CDR2 is ANQGSEA. V shed 1 base and J 3 bases; nucleotides not matched to a gene: 16. This CDR3 is 18 amino acids long. This chain's CDR3 is CSVEVDRAGWRRHTEAFF. The CDR3 DNA follows: TGCAGCGTTGAAGTGGACAGGGCAGGGTGGCGACGACACACTGAAGCTTTCTTT.

In its sample, this clonotype was seen a few times. V and J are TRBV4-2 and TRBJ2-1, with 11 nucleotides matching TRBD2. V gave up 4 bases and J gave up 0 bases; unmatched junction bases: 5. Germline lookup yields CDR1 LGHNA and CDR2 YNFKEQ. The CDR3 runs 17 residues. The CDR3 loop reads CASSRHLAGGSYNEQFF. CDR3 in DNA: TGTGCCAGCAGCCGGCATCTAGCGGGAGGCTCCTACAATGAGCAGTTCTTC.

This clonotype has more than one count but fewer than ten. The rearrangement links TRBV18 to TRBJ1-4; no reliable D call. Germline-derived CDR1 and CDR2 are KGHSH and LQKENI. With 2 bases removed from V and 5 bases from J, the gap between germline ends came to 6 bases. The CDR3 length is 13 residues. CDR3 residues: CASSPGVNEKLFF. The CDR3 region has the DNA TGTGCCAGCTCACCAGGGGTAAATGAAAAACTGTTTTTT. Looking up the rest from reference TRBV18 and TRBJ1-4 gives the full variable domain: NAGVMQNPRHLVRRRGQEARLRCSPMKGHSHVYWYRQLPEEGLKFMVYLQKENIIDESGMPKERFSAEFPKEGPSILRIQQVVRGDSAAYFCASSPGVNEKLFFGSGTQLSVL.

This clonotype has at least ten counts. This chain connects TRBV20-1 to TRBJ1-2, with D maybe TRBD1 (6 bases). V lost 6 bases and J lost 4, with 9 bases in between. The CDR3 covers 11 residues. Germline V lookup: CDR1 DFQATT, CDR2 SNEGSKA (reference sequence). For the CDR3, the DNA is TGCAGTGCCTCCAGGGGCTATGGCTACACCTTC. Protein product: CSASRGYGYTF.

In this sample, this clonotype turned up a few times. The V gene is TRBV7-3, the J gene TRBJ2-1, with TRBD2 identical over 8 bases. Germline CDR1 reads SGHTA; CDR2 reads FQGTGA. V gave up 5 bases and J gave up 7 bases; unmatched junction bases: 7. The CDR3 extends over 14 amino acids. The CDR3 nucleotides read TGTGCCAGCAGCCGTAGCGGGACGTGGAATGAGCAGTTCTTC. This codes for CASSRSGTWNEQFF.

This clonotype has a count of ten or more. The rearrangement uses TRBV10-3 and TRBJ1-1; D unclear. The germline CDR1 and CDR2 sequences are ENHRY and SYGVKD. The V end lost 3 bases, the J end lost 1 base, and 6 bases lay between the germline ends. This CDR3 comprises 13 residues. The CDR3 region is CAISENQNTEAFF. The CDR3 nucleotides are TGTGCCATCAGTGAAAACCAGAACACTGAAGCTTTCTTT.

The chain carries TRBV7-2 and TRBJ1-5; no clear D gene. V was pared by 2 bases and J by 3 bases, with 5 bases between. This CDR3 has 13 amino acids. Per germline, CDR1 SGHTA and CDR2 FQGNSA. The CDR3 reads CASSLNPNQPQHF. The CDR3 nucleotides read TGTGCCAGCAGCTTAAATCCCAATCAGCCCCAGCATTTT.